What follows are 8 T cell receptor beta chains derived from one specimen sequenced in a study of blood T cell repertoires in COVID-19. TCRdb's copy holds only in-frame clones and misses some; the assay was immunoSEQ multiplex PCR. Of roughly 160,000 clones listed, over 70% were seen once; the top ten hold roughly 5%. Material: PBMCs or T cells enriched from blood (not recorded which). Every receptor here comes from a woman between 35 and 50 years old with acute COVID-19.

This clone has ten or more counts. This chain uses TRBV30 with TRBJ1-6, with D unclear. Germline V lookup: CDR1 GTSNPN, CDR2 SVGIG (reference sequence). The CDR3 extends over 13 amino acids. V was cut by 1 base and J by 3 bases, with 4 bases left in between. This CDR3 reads CAWSGSYNSPLHF. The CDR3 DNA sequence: TGTGCCTGGAGTGGGAGCTATAATTCACCCCTCCACTTT.

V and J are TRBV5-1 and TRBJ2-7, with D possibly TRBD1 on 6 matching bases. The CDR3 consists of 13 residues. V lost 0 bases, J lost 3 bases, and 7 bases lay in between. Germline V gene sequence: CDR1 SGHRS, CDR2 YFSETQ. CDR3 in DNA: TGCGCCAGCAGCTTGGAGGACAGCTACGAGCAGTACTTC. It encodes CASSLEDSYEQYF.

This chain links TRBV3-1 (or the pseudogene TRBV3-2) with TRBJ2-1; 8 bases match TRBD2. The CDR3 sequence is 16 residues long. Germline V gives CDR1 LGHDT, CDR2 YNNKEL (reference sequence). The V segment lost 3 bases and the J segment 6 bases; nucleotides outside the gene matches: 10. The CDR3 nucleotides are TGTGCCAGCAGCCAGGCGGGAGGAGGCCCTCTCAATGAGCAGTTCTTC. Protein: CASSQAGGGPLNEQFF.

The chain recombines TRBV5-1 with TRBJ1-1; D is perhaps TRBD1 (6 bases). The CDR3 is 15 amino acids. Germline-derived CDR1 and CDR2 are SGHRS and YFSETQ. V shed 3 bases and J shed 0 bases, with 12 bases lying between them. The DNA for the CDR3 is TGCGCCAGCAGCTCCCAGACAGGAATGAACACTGAAGCTTTCTTT. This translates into CASSSQTGMNTEAFF.

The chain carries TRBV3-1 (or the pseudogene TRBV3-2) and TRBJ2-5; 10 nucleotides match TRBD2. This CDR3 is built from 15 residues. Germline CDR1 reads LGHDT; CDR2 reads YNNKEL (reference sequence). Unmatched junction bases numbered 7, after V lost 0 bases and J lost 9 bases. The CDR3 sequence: CASSQDRASGSAQYF. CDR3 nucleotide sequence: TGTGCCAGCAGCCAAGATCGGGCTAGCGGGAGTGCCCAGTACTTC.

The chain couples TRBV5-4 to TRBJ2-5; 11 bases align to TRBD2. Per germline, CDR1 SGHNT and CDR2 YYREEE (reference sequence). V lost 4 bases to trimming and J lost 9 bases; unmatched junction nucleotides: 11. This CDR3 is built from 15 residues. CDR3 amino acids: CASSAGLAGLTAQYF. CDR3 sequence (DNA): TGTGCCAGCAGCGCCGGACTAGCGGGCTTAACGGCCCAGTACTTC.

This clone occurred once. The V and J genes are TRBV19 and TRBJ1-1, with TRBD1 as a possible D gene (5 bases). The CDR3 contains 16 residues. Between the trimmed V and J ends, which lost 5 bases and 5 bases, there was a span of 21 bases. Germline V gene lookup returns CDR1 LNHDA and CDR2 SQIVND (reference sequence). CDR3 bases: TGTGCCAGTAGTTCGCTACAGGATACTGAAACGACTGAAGCTTTCTTT. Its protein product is CASSSLQDTETTEAFF.

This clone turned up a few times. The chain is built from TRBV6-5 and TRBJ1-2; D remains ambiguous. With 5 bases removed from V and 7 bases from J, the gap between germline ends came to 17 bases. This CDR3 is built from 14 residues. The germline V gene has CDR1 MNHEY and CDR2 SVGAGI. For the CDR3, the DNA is TGTGCCAGCAGTCAACCTTCCCAGACTGGTGGCTACACCTTC. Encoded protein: CASSQPSQTGGYTF.